These T cell receptor beta chains were read from a single sample in a study of blood T cells in healthy people across ages. TCRdb passed the 5' RACE reads through MiXCR, listing each CDR3 protein once. The table lists roughly 900,000 distinct CDR3 sequences, 45% to 50% of them singletons. The material sequenced was blood. All receptors come from a young man in good health. Each CDR3 is given with its conserved first and last residue. The D gene is left open where the match is weak.

cdr3_length	v_call	j_call	d_call	cdr3_aa
14	TRBV12-3/TRBV12-4	TRBJ1-2	.	CASSPTSTISGYTF
16	TRBV5-1	TRBJ2-5	.	CASSPMAGTSKETQYF
14	TRBV7-7	TRBJ2-7	.	CASSAGTNDYEQYF
15	TRBV27	TRBJ1-1	TRBD1	CASSLSGQGVSEAFF
17	TRBV7-2	TRBJ1-5	.	CASSPALGRESSQPQHF
15	TRBV6-6	TRBJ2-2	.	CASGIQASNTGELFF
17	TRBV6-6	TRBJ2-1	TRBD1	CASSRYTTGSSYNEQFF
15	TRBV29-1	TRBJ2-1	.	CSVEGPELTLDEQFF
12	TRBV29-1	TRBJ1-1	.	CSASSFGPEAFF
14	TRBV20-1	TRBJ2-1	.	CSARDQGRYNEQFF
14	TRBV3-1	TRBJ2-7	TRBD2	CASSPSGGDYEQYF